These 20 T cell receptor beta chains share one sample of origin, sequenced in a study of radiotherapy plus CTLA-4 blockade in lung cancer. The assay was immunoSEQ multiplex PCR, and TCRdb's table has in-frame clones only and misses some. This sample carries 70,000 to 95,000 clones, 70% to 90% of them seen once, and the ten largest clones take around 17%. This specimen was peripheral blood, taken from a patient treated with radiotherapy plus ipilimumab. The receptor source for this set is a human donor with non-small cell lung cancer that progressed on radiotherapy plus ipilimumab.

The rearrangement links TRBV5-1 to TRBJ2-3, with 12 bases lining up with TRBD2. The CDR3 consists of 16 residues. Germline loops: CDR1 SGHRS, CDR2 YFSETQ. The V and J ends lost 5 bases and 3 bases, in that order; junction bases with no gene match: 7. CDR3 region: CASSAGGLAGTDTQYF. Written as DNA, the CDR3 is TGCGCCAGCAGTGCAGGAGGACTAGCGGGGACAGATACGCAGTATTTT.

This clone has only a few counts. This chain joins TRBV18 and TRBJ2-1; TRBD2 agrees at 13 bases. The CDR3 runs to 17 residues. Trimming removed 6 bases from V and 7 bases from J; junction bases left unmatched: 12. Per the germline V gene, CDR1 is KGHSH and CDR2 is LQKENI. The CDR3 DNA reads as TGTGCCAGCTCGCGCCACACTAGCGGGGGGGCAATTAATGAGCAGTTCTTC. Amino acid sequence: CASSRHTSGGAINEQFF.

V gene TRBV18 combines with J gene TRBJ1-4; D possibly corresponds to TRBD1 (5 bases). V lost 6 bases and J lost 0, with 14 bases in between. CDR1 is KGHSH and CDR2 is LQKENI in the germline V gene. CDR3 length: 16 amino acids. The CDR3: CASSRGTPSTNEKLFF. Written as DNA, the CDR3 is TGTGCCAGCTCCCGCGGGACGCCATCAACTAATGAAAAACTGTTTTTT.

The CDR3 nucleotides read TGCGCCAGCAGCCAGGGGGACAGGGGAAGGACCGGGGAGCTGTTTTTT. Its translation: CASSQGDRGRTGELFF. The rearrangement uses TRBV4-1 and TRBJ2-2; TRBD1 matches at 10 bases. This CDR3 is 16 amino acids long. The trim removed 3 bases at V and 5 bases at J, leaving 6 bases unmatched. Germline CDR1 and CDR2: MGHRA and YSYEKL.

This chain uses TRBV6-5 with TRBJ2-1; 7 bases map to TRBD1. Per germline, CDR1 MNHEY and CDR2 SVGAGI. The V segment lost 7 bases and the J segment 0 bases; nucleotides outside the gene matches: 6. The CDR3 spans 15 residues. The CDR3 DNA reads TGTGCCAGCAAGCTACAGGGGAGCTCCTACAATGAGCAGTTCTTC. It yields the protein CASKLQGSSYNEQFF.

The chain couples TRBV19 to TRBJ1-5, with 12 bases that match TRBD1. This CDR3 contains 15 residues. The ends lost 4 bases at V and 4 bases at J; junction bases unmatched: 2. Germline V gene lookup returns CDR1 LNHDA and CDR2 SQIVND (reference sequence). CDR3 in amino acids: CASSRGQGANQPQHF. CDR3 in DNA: TGTGCCAGTAGTAGGGGACAGGGGGCTAATCAGCCCCAGCATTTT. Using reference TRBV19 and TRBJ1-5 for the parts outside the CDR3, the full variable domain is DGGITQSPKYLFRKEGQNVTLSCEQNLNHDAMYWYRQDPGQGLRLIYYSQIVNDFQKGDIAEGYSVSREKKESFPLTVTSAQKNPTAFYLCASSRGQGANQPQHFGDGTRLSIL.

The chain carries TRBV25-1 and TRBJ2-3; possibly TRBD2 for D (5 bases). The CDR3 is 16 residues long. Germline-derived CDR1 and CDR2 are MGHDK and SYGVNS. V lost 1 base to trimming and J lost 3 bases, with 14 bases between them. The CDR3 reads CASSESGVATTDTQYF. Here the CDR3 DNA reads TGTGCCAGCAGTGAATCCGGAGTAGCGACAACAGATACGCAGTATTTT.

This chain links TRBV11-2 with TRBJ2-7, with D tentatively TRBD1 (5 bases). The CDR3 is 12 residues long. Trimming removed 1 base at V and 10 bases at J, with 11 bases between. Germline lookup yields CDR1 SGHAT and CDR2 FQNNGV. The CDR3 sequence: CASSLAPQGQYF. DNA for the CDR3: TGTGCCAGCAGCTTAGCCCCCCAGGGACAGTACTTC.

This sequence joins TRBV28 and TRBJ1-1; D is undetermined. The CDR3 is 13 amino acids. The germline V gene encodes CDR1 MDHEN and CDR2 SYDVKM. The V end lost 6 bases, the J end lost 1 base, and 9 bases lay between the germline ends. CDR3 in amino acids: CASSLSGNTEAFF. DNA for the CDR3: TGTGCCAGCAGCCTGTCCGGGAACACTGAAGCTTTCTTT.

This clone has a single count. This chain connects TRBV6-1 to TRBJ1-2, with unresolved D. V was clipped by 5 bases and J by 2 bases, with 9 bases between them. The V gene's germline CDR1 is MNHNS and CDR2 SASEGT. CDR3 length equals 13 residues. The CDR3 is CASSQELNYGYTF. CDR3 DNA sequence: TGTGCCAGCAGTCAGGAACTAAACTATGGCTACACCTTC.

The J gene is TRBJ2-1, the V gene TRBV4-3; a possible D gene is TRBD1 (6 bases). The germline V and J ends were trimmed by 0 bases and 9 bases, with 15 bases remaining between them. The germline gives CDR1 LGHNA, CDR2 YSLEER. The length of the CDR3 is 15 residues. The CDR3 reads CASSQERPVGAEQFF. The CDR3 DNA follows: TGCGCCAGCAGCCAAGAGCGGCCGGTGGGGGCTGAGCAGTTCTTC.

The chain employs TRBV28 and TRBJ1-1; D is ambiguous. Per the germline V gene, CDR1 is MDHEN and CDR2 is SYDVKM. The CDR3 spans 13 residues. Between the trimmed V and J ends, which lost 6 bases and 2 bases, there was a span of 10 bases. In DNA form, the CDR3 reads TGTGCCAGCAGATCGAGTGTCAACACTGAAGCTTTCTTT. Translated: CASRSSVNTEAFF. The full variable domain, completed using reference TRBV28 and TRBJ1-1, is DVKVTQSSRYLVKRTGEKVFLECVQDMDHENMFWYRQDPGLGLRLIYFSYDVKMKEKGDIPEGYSVSREKKERFSLILESASTNQTSMYLCASRSSVNTEAFFGQGTRLTVV.

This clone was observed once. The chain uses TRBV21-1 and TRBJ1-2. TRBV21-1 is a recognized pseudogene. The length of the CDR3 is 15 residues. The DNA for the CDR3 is TGTGCCAGCAGCAAAGCTAGCGGGACCGCTCAGATATTTACCTTC. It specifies CASSKASGTAQIFTF.

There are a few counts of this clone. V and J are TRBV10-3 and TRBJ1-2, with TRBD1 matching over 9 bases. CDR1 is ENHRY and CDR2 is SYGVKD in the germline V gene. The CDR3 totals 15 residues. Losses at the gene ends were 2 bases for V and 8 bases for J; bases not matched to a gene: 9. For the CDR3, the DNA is TGTGCCATCAGTGAGGAGGGGACAGGGCGCGGAGGCTACACCTTC. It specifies CAISEEGTGRGGYTF.

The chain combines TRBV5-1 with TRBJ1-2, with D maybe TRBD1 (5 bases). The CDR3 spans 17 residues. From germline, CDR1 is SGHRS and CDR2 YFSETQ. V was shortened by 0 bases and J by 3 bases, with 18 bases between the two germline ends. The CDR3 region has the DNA TGCGCCAGCAGCTTGGATGGGGGGGTATCGGTTTACTATGGCTACACCTTC. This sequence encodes CASSLDGGVSVYYGYTF.

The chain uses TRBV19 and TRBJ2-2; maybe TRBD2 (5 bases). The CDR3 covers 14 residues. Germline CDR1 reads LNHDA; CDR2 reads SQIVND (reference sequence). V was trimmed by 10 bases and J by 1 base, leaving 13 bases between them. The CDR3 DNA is TGTGCCACCCTGGGGAGTCTGAACACCGGGGAGCTGTTTTTT. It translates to CATLGSLNTGELFF. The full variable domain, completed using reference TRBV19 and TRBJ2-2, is DGGITQSPKYLFRKEGQNVTLSCEQNLNHDAMYWYRQDPGQGLRLIYYSQIVNDFQKGDIAEGYSVSREKKESFPLTVTSAQKNPTAFYLCATLGSLNTGELFFGEGSRLTVL.

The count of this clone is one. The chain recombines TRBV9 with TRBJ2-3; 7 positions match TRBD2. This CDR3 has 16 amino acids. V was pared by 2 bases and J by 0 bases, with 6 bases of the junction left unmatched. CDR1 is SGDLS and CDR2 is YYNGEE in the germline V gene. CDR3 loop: CASSVAASGSTDTQYF. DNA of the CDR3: TGTGCCAGCAGCGTCGCGGCTAGCGGTAGCACAGATACGCAGTATTTT.

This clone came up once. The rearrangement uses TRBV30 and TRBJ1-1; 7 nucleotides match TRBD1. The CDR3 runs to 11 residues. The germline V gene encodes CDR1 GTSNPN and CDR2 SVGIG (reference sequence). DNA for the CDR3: TGTGGACAGGGCAGGAACACTGAAGCTTTCTTT. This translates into CGQGRNTEAFF.

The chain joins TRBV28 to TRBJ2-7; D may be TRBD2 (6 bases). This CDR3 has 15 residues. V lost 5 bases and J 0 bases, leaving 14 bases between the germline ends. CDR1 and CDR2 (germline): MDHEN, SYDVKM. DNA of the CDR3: TGTGCCAGCAGTCCTGAGGGGAGGAGCTCCTACGAGCAGTACTTC. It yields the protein CASSPEGRSSYEQYF.

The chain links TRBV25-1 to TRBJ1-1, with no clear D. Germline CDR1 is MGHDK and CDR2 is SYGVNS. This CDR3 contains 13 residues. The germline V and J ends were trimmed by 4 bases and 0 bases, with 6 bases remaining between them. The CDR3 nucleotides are TGTGCCAGCAGTGCCTACTTGAACACTGAAGCTTTCTTT. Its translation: CASSAYLNTEAFF.